A single sample is the source of the 14 T cell receptor beta chains below, sequenced in a study of shared clonotypes between healthy human individuals. Repertoires were generated with immunoSEQ multiplex PCR, while TCRdb's copy carries only in-frame clones and drops some. The table lists around 600,000 clones, around 97% of them singletons, with about 0.057% in the top ten. Sequenced: naive CD4+ T cells sorted from blood. As to subset: CD45RA+ positively selected. The receptor source for this set is a woman in her thirties in good health.

This clone was recorded only once. The V and J genes are TRBV18 and TRBJ2-7, with D perhaps TRBD1 or TRBD2 (5 bases each). Per the germline V gene, CDR1 is KGHSH and CDR2 is LQKENI. With 3 bases removed from V and 5 bases from J, the gap between germline ends came to 14 bases. The CDR3 is 14 amino acids. The CDR3 protein is CASSPGTGTNEQYF. In DNA, the CDR3 is TGTGCCAGCTCACCCGGGACGGGGACCAACGAGCAGTACTTC.

The chain carries TRBV18 and TRBJ1-1, with D hard to call. Germline CDR1 and CDR2: KGHSH and LQKENI. This CDR3 has 14 amino acids. V shed 2 bases and J shed 4 bases, with 11 bases lying between them. In DNA form, the CDR3 reads TGTGCCAGCTCACCATCCTACATCCGCACTGAAGCTTTCTTT. Translated: CASSPSYIRTEAFF. The variable domain in full, completed from reference TRBV18 and TRBJ1-1, reads NAGVMQNPRHLVRRRGQEARLRCSPMKGHSHVYWYRQLPEEGLKFMVYLQKENIIDESGMPKERFSAEFPKEGPSILRIQQVVRGDSAAYFCASSPSYIRTEAFFGQGTRLTVV.

This clone was picked up one time. The chain carries TRBV5-8 and TRBJ2-5; D unclear. This CDR3 contains 11 residues. V was cut by 2 bases and J by 5 bases, with 4 bases left in between. From germline, CDR1 is SGHTS and CDR2 YDEGEE. The CDR3 DNA reads TGTGCCAGCAGCTTCCAGGAGACCCAGTACTTC. It yields the protein CASSFQETQYF.

The CDR3 sequence is CASSEYRSTDTQYF. The DNA for the CDR3 is TGTGCCAGCAGTGAATATAGAAGCACAGATACGCAGTATTTT. The rearrangement uses TRBV25-1 and TRBJ2-3; D is uncertain. V shed 0 bases and J shed 0 bases, with 4 bases lying between them. Germline CDR1 and CDR2: MGHDK and SYGVNS. This CDR3 has 14 residues.

This chain uses TRBV7-9 with TRBJ1-4; 9 bases map to TRBD1. Germline CDR1 reads SEHNR; CDR2 reads FQNEAQ (reference sequence). The length of the CDR3 is 13 residues. V dropped 2 bases and J dropped 11; count of bases not matched to a gene: 3. The CDR3 coding sequence is TGTGCCAGCAGCTTACCGGGACAGGGTAAACTGTTTTTT. This sequence encodes CASSLPGQGKLFF.

This clone was seen once. This chain connects TRBV6-1 to TRBJ2-2; D might be TRBD1 (6 bases). In germline, CDR1 is MNHNS, CDR2 SASEGT. The CDR3 loop spans 14 amino acids. With 6 bases removed from V and 4 bases from J, the gap between germline ends came to 12 bases. The CDR3 spells CASRGHPGTGELFF. The CDR3 DNA sequence: TGTGCCAGCAGGGGACACCCCGGCACCGGGGAGCTGTTTTTT.

The CDR3 region is CASTSGGTDTQYF. The CDR3 DNA is TGTGCCAGCACTAGCGGTGGCACAGATACGCAGTATTTT. This sequence joins TRBV25-1 and TRBJ2-3; TRBD2 agrees at 7 bases. Losses at the gene ends were 7 bases for V and 1 base for J; bases not matched to a gene: 2. The CDR3 length is 13 residues. Germline V CDR1 and CDR2: MGHDK, SYGVNS.

The count of this clone is one. This chain links TRBV6-4 with TRBJ1-1, with D uncertain. The CDR3 sequence is 13 residues long. The germline gives CDR1 MRHNA, CDR2 SNTAGT. V lost 4 bases and J 3 bases, leaving 9 bases between the germline ends. The CDR3 here is CASSVEADTEAFF. The CDR3 DNA is TGTGCCAGCAGTGTCGAGGCGGACACTGAAGCTTTCTTT.

The chain recombines TRBV19 with TRBJ2-1; TRBD2 might be the D (6 bases). V lost 9 bases and J 2 bases, leaving 20 bases between the germline ends. Per the germline V gene, CDR1 is LNHDA and CDR2 is SQIVND (reference sequence). The CDR3 runs to 16 residues. In nucleotides, the CDR3 is TGTGCCAGAACGGCGGTGGGGCTAGCGACCTACAATGAGCAGTTCTTC. It yields the protein CARTAVGLATYNEQFF. Using reference TRBV19 and TRBJ2-1 for the parts outside the CDR3, the full variable domain is DGGITQSPKYLFRKEGQNVTLSCEQNLNHDAMYWYRQDPGQGLRLIYYSQIVNDFQKGDIAEGYSVSREKKESFPLTVTSAQKNPTAFYLCARTAVGLATYNEQFFGPGTRLTVL.

In this sample, this clone turned up a few times. The chain links TRBV2 to TRBJ1-1, with 8 bases lining up with TRBD1. The germline gives CDR1 SNHLY, CDR2 FYNNEI. The trim removed 8 bases at V and 9 bases at J, leaving 17 bases unmatched. The CDR3 totals 15 residues. CDR3 protein: CASQKDRELTLKAFF. Here the CDR3 DNA reads TGTGCCAGCCAGAAGGACAGGGAACTAACACTGAAAGCTTTCTTT.

The chain has TRBV19 and TRBJ2-3; the D gene is possibly TRBD1 (5 bases). CDR3 size: 15 residues. The ends were cut back, 6 bases at V and 3 bases at J, with 16 bases in the middle. Germline assignment: CDR1 LNHDA and CDR2 SQIVND (reference sequence). The CDR3 sequence is CASRFRVGATDTQYF. The CDR3 nucleotides are TGTGCCAGTAGATTTCGGGTTGGGGCTACAGATACGCAGTATTTT. The full variable domain, with the rest looked up from reference TRBV19 and TRBJ2-3, is DGGITQSPKYLFRKEGQNVTLSCEQNLNHDAMYWYRQDPGQGLRLIYYSQIVNDFQKGDIAEGYSVSREKKESFPLTVTSAQKNPTAFYLCASRFRVGATDTQYFGPGTRLTVL.

This chain uses TRBV6-5 with TRBJ1-5; 8 bases align to TRBD1. V lost 5 bases, J lost 4 bases, and 4 bases stayed unmatched. The length of the CDR3 is 14 residues. Germline loops: CDR1 MNHEY, CDR2 SVGAGI. The chain's CDR3 is CASSGQGTNQPQHF. In nucleotides, the CDR3 is TGTGCCAGCAGTGGACAGGGCACTAATCAGCCCCAGCATTTT.

Regarding this clone: The junction departs from the called germline gene at one end, perhaps through a read error. The sample contains more than one DNA sequence encoding this CDR3. The chain joins TRBV6-5 to TRBJ2-7; the match to TRBD2 covers 10 bases. The germline CDR1 and CDR2 sequences are MNHEY and SVGAGI. The CDR3 extends over 14 amino acids. For the CDR3, the DNA is TGCGCCAGCAGCCCCGGACTAGCGGACTACGAGCAGTACTTC. Its translation is CASSPGLADYEQYF.

J is TRBJ2-7 and V is TRBV28, with 11 bases fitting TRBD2. With V trimmed by 4 bases and J by 5 bases, 7 bases remained unmatched. CDR1 and CDR2 (germline): MDHEN, SYDVKM. This CDR3 spans 15 amino acids. This CDR3 is CASSSYSGRAHEQYF. CDR3 nucleotide sequence: TGTGCCAGCAGTTCCTATAGCGGGAGGGCCCACGAGCAGTACTTC.